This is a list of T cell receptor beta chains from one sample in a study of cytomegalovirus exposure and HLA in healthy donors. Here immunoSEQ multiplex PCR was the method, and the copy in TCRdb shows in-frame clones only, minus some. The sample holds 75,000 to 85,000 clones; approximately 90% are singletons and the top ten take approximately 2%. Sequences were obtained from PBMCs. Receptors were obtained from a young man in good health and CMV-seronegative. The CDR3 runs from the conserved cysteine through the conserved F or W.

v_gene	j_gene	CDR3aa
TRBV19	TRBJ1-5	CASSMSGADQPQHF
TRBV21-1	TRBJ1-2	CASSIYSVQAPYGYTF
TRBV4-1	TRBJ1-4	CASSQDLTHGTNEKLFF
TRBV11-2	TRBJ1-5	CASSPGGRSQPQHF
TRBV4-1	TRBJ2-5	CASSQARSETQYF
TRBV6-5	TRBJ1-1	CASSYMPNTEAFF
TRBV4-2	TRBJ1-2	CASSQDFQGGGYTF
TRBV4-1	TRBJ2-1	CASSQLPKGVGGEQFF
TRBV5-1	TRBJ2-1	CASSPGQGEIANEQFF
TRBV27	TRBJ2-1	CASSSGGARRNEQFF
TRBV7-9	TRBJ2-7	CASSLGVAGGPISYEQYF
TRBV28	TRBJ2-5	CASSSRDWFWQETQYF
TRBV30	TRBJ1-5	CAWSEGDQPQHF
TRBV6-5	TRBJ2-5	CASSGQVKETQYF
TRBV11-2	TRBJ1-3	CASSSIAGQRLSGNTIYF
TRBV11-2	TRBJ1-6	CASSFRTGLPPLHF
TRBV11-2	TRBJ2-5	CASSLDSVQGLSVTQYF
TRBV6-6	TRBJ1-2	CASSYSGDGYTF
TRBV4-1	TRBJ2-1	CASSQGLAGDEQFF
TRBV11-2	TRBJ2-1	CASSLNNPMSVGNEQFF
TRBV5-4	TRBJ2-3	CASSRYPGQGSSDTQYF
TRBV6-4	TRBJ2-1	CASRSTGSNEQFF
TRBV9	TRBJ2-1	CASSAAGPHNEQFF
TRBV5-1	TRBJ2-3	CASSLGLAGSDTQYF
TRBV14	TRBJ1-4	CASSPDRTGGEKLFF
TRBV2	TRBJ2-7	CASSRSGAETYEQYF
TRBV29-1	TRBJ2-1	CSVVGRFRDEQFF
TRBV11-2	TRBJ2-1	CASSLGSGVSYNEQFF
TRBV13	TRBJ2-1	CASSPTTGQFNEQFF
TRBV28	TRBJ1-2	CASSFAGRGGYTF
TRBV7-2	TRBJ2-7	CASSLNGGPSYEQYF
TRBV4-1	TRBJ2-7	CASSQGLRASGAYEQYF
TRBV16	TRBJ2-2	CASSQFAGGAGELFF
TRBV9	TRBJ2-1	CASSPRRAGNEQFF
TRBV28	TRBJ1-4	CASSLMGRTDEKLFF
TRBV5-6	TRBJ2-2	CASSLAGQGAGELFF
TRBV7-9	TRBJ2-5	CASSAPSGAETQYF
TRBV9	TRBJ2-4	CASSVVGASKNIQYF
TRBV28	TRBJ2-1	CASSVRASSYNEQFF
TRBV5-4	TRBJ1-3	CASSLVLGNTIYF
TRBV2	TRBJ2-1	CASSSRLAGGPNEQFF
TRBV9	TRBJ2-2	CASSVRTDGGELFF
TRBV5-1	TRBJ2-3	CASSFGRESYTQYF
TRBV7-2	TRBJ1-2	CASSLRDASSGVYGCTF
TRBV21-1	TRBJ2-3	CASSQTSDCTDTQYF
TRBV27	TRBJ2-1	CASSSTSKLYNEQFF